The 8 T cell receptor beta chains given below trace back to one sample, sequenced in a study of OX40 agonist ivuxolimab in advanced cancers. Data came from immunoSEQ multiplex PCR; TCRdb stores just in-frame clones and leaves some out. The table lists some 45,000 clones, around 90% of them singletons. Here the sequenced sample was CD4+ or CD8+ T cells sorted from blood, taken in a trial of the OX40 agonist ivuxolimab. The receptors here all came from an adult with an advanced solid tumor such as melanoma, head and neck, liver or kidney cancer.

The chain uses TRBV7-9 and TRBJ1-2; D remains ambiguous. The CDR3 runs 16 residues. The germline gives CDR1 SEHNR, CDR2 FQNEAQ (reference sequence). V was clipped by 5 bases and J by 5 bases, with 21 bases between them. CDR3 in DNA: TGTGCCAGCAGCCCACCCGTGGTTGTGACGGAGTATGGCTACACCTTC. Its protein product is CASSPPVVVTEYGYTF.

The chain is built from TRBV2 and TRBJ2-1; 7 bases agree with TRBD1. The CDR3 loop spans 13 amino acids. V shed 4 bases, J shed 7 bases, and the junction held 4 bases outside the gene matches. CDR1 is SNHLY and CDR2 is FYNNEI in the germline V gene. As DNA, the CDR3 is TGTGCCAGCAGTGGACAGGGCGGGAATGAGCAGTTCTTC. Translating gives CASSGQGGNEQFF.

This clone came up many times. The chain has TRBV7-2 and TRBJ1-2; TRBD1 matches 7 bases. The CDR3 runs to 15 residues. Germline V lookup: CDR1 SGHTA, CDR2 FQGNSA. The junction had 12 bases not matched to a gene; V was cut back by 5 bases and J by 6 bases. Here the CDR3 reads CASSEDRYYPDGYTF. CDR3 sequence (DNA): TGTGCCAGCAGCGAGGACAGGTACTACCCGGATGGCTACACCTTC.

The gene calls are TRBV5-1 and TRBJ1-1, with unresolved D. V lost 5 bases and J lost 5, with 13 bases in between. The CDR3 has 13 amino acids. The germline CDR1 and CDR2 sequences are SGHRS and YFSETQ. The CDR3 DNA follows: TGCGCCAGCAGAGAGTCCGGGCGAACTGAAGCTTTCTTT. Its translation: CASRESGRTEAFF.

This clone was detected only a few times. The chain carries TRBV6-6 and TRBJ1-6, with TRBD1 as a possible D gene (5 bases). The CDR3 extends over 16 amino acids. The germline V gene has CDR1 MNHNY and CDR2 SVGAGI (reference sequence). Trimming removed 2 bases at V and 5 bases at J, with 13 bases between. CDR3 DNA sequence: TGTGCCAGCAGTTACGGGAGTCCGGGGGATAATTCACCCCTCCACTTT. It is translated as CASSYGSPGDNSPLHF.

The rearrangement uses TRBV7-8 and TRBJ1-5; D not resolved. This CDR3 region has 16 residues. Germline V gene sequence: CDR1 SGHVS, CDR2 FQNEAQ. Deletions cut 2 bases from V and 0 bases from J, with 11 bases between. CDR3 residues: CASSLLNSYSNQPQHF. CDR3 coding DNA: TGTGCCAGCAGCTTACTTAACAGCTATAGCAATCAGCCCCAGCATTTT.

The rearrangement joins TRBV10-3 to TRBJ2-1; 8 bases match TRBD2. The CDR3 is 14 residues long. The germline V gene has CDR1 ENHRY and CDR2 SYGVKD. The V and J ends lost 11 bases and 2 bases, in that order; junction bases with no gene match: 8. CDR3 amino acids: CAASLAGPYNEQFF. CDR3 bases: TGTGCCGCCTCTCTAGCGGGCCCCTACAATGAGCAGTTCTTC.

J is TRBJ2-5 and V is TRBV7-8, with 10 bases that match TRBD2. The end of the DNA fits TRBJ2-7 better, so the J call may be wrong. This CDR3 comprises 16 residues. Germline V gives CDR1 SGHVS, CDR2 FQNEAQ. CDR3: CASSSEPSGRSGEQYF. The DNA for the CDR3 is TGTGCCAGCAGCTCTGAGCCTAGCGGGAGATCAGGCGAGCAGTACTTC.